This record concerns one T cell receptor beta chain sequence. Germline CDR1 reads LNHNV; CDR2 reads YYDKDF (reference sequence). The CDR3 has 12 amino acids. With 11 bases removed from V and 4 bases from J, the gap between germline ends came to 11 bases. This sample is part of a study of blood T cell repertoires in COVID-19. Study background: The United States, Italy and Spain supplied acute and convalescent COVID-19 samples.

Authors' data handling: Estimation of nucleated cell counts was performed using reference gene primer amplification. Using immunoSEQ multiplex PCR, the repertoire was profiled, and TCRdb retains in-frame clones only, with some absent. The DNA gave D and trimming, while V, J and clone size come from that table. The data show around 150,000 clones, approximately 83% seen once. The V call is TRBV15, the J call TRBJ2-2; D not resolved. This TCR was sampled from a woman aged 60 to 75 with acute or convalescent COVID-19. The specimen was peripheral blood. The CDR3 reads CAVRLTTGELFF. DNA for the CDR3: TGTGCCGTCCGGTTAACCACCGGGGAGCTGTTTTTT.